The sequence of this T cell receptor (beta chain) was determined in a study of blood T cells in healthy people across ages. V dropped 5 bases and J dropped 0 bases, with 11 bases sitting between them. This CDR3 region has 15 residues. Study-wide points: The study could not conclusively compare naive and antigen-experienced cells, given its unsorted PBMCs.

In regard to this clonotype: Its antigen is unknown.

With each sample, at least 5.5 micrograms of total RNA were extracted. Together with a sample-barcoded 5' primer, a J-beta primer mix was included in a second PCR lasting roughly 6 to 12 cycles. A minimum of 3 million CDR3-containing paired-end reads was obtained for each sample. One entry per CDR3 protein results from TCRdb running MiXCR on the 5' RACE reads. The sample lists 500,000 to 650,000 distinct CDR3 sequences, roughly a quarter occurring once. These sequences were also reported in another study, on T cells of mothers and their children. As reported in that work: RNA that had been extracted went wholly into cDNA synthesis, at around 1.4 ug per 15 ul.

The source is a boy between 2 and 15 years old in good health. The chain uses TRBV12-3 or TRBV12-4 and TRBJ2-1; a possible D gene is TRBD1 (5 bases). Material for sequencing was blood. CDR3 DNA sequence: TGTGCCAGCAGTCTAGGGGTTAACTCCTACAATGAGCAGTTCTTC. Its translation is CASSLGVNSYNEQFF.